Listed here is a single T cell receptor beta chain. The antigen remains undetermined. This specimen belongs to a study of T cells in localized non-small cell lung cancer. Study outcomes and limitations: Greater blood T cell density accompanied longer overall survival. In adjacent lung, a median approximately 60 of the top 100 tumor clones were found. The highest T cell clonality was in uninvolved adjacent lung, above tumor.

The repertoire was sequenced with immunoSEQ multiplex PCR; TCRdb's copy has only in-frame clones and lacks some. The data show 65,000 to 95,000 clones, over 70% seen once. With 6 bases removed from V and 3 bases from J, the gap between germline ends came to 8 bases. Per germline, CDR1 SQVTM and CDR2 ANQGSEA. The CDR3 loop spans 11 amino acids. The sample was PBMCs, taken before any cancer treatment. The source of this sequence is a man aged 40 to 75 with stage II squamous cell lung carcinoma. V and J are TRBV29-1 and TRBJ1-1; D remains unclear. The CDR3 coding sequence is TGCAGCGTCACAGTTTACACTGAAGCTTTCTTT. This translates into CSVTVYTEAFF.